These 23 T cell receptor beta chains share one sample of origin, sequenced in a study of cytomegalovirus exposure and HLA in healthy donors. Libraries were prepared by immunoSEQ multiplex PCR; TCRdb keeps only in-frame clonotypes and omits some of them. The sample has around 60,000 clones, around 95% seen once. The source material was PBMCs. The receptor source for this set is a woman aged 18 to 35 in good health and CMV-seropositive.

The chain recombines TRBV23-1 with TRBJ1-4; D remains unclear. TRBV23-1 is designated an ORF whose function remains uncertain. Trimming cost V 6 bases and J 3 bases, with 17 bases left between them. The CDR3 loop spans 16 amino acids. In DNA form, the CDR3 reads TGCGCCAGCAGATGCACCGCGGGGTTGGCTAATGAAAAACTGTTTTTT. Its protein product is CASRCTAGLANEKLFF.

This chain connects TRBV10-3 to TRBJ2-7, with D perhaps TRBD1 (5 bases). Germline loops: CDR1 ENHRY, CDR2 SYGVKD. The length of the CDR3 is 12 residues. With 7 bases removed from V and 6 bases from J, the gap between germline ends came to 13 bases. CDR3 loop: CAINSGGAEQYF. For the CDR3, the DNA is TGTGCCATCAATTCCGGTGGGGCCGAGCAGTACTTC.

This sequence joins TRBV28 and TRBJ2-5, with 9 bases lining up with TRBD2. The ends lost 3 bases at V and 1 base at J; junction bases unmatched: 6. The CDR3 has 16 residues. Germline CDR1 and CDR2: MDHEN and SYDVKM. CDR3 in DNA: TGTGCCAGCAGTTTTTCTAGCGGGGCTACCCAAGAGACCCAGTACTTC. Translating it yields CASSFSSGATQETQYF.

This chain connects TRBV5-1 to TRBJ1-1; D possibly corresponds to TRBD1 (5 bases). The CDR3 runs 16 residues. V lost 2 bases and J lost 1, with 15 bases in between. The germline gives CDR1 SGHRS, CDR2 YFSETQ. CDR3 DNA: TGCGCCAGCAGCTTCCCTCGCTTTGGGGCGAACACTGAAGCTTTCTTT. Translation: CASSFPRFGANTEAFF. Filled out from reference TRBV5-1 and TRBJ1-1, the complete variable domain reads KAGVTQTPRYLIKTRGQQVTLSCSPISGHRSVSWYQQTPGQGLQFLFEYFSETQRNKGNFPGRFSGRQFSNSRSEMNVSTLELGDSALYLCASSFPRFGANTEAFFGQGTRLTVV.

The rearrangement uses TRBV30 and TRBJ1-2; no clear D gene. V shed 0 bases and J shed 4 bases, with 15 bases lying between them. Germline-derived CDR1 and CDR2 are GTSNPN and SVGIG (reference sequence). The CDR3 is 15 residues long. The CDR3 loop reads CAWSVMSVPGYGYTF. The CDR3 region has the DNA TGTGCCTGGAGTGTAATGTCAGTCCCTGGCTATGGCTACACCTTC. Variable domain in full (rest from reference TRBV30 and TRBJ1-2): SQTIHQWPATLVQPVGSPLSLECTVEGTSNPNLYWYRQAAGRGLQLLFYSVGIGQISSEVPQNLSASRPQDRQFILSSKKLLLSDSGFYLCAWSVMSVPGYGYTFGSGTRLTVV.

The chain combines TRBV6-6 with TRBJ1-4; D is uncertain. V lost 3 bases and J 0 bases, leaving 11 bases between the germline ends. The CDR3 has 16 residues. Germline V gene sequence: CDR1 MNHNY, CDR2 SVGAGI (reference sequence). CDR3 protein: CASSYPAAPTNEKLFF. Here the CDR3 DNA reads TGTGCCAGCAGTTATCCCGCGGCCCCAACTAATGAAAAACTGTTTTTT.

Concerning this clone: One junction end does not reproduce the germline sequence, and a read error may be involved. The rearrangement links TRBV27 to TRBJ1-2, with 8 bases fitting TRBD1. Per the germline V gene, CDR1 is MNHEY and CDR2 is SMNVEV (reference sequence). The CDR3 contains 15 residues. CDR3 sequence reads: CASSLRTGNRDGHTF. The CDR3, as DNA: TGTGCCAGCAGTCTAAGGACAGGGAACAGGGATGGCCACACCTTC.

The rearrangement joins TRBV4-2 to TRBJ2-5; D might be TRBD2 (5 bases). The CDR3 has 16 amino acids. V was shortened by 1 base and J by 5 bases, with 17 bases between the two germline ends. Germline V lookup: CDR1 LGHNA, CDR2 YNFKEQ. CDR3 residues: CASSQVDSGIGETQYF. The CDR3 DNA follows: TGTGCCAGCAGCCAAGTGGACTCGGGCATAGGGGAGACCCAGTACTTC.

The chain couples TRBV19 to TRBJ2-7, with D perhaps matching TRBD1 (6 bases). Germline CDR1 is LNHDA and CDR2 is SQIVND (reference sequence). V lost 4 bases, J lost 2 bases, and 15 bases lay in between. The CDR3 sequence is 15 residues long. CDR3 sequence reads: CASSRPGGQTYEQYF. CDR3 DNA sequence: TGTGCCAGTAGTAGACCCGGAGGACAGACCTACGAGCAGTACTTC.

This chain uses TRBV6-6 with TRBJ1-5; D ambiguous. V was cut by 2 bases and J by 4 bases, with 9 bases left in between. Germline V gene sequence: CDR1 MNHNY, CDR2 SVGAGI (reference sequence). The CDR3 has 14 residues. The CDR3 nucleotides read TGTGCCAGCAGTTACCCGCAGTCAAATCAGCCCCAGCATTTT. This encodes CASSYPQSNQPQHF.

CDR3 amino acids: CASGPGLAANEQFF. As DNA, the CDR3 is TGTGCCAGCGGACCGGGACTAGCGGCCAATGAGCAGTTCTTC. The V call is TRBV27, the J call TRBJ2-1, with TRBD2 identical over 11 bases. The CDR3 runs 14 residues. Germline CDR1 is MNHEY and CDR2 is SMNVEV (reference sequence). After removal of 8 bases from V and 6 bases from J, the junction contained 6 bases not matched to a gene.

The V call is TRBV11-2, the J call TRBJ2-7; 8 bases align to TRBD2. After removal of 8 bases from V and 5 bases from J, the junction contained 11 bases not matched to a gene. There are 14 residues in the CDR3. Germline V gives CDR1 SGHAT, CDR2 FQNNGV. The CDR3, as DNA: TGTGCCAGCGCCCGGGGGGGGGCGCCGGACGAGCAGTACTTC. It specifies CASARGGAPDEQYF.

The gene calls are TRBV5-1 and TRBJ1-4; 8 nucleotides agree with TRBD1. V shed 0 bases and J 3 bases; nucleotides not matched to a gene: 4. Germline assignment: CDR1 SGHRS and CDR2 YFSETQ. This CDR3 region has 16 residues. The CDR3 loop reads CASSLDRGTANEKLFF. Here the CDR3 DNA reads TGCGCCAGCAGCTTGGACAGGGGGACGGCTAATGAAAAACTGTTTTTT.

J is TRBJ1-1 and V is TRBV6-1; the D gene is possibly TRBD1 (6 bases). The V gene's germline CDR1 is MNHNS and CDR2 SASEGT. V dropped 6 bases and J dropped 6 bases, with 20 bases sitting between them. The CDR3 spans 15 residues. In DNA, the CDR3 is TGTGCCAGCAGGGTCTCCCGAGGGGGTTCCGCTGAAGCTTTCTTT. This gives the protein CASRVSRGGSAEAFF.

The CDR3, as DNA: TGTGCCAGCAGCGAGGAGGGACTAGGGGCAGATACGCAGTATTTT. Translated: CASSEEGLGADTQYF. The chain is built from TRBV9 and TRBJ2-3; 8 positions match TRBD2. V trimming: 3 bases; J trimming: 4 bases; junction bases outside the gene matches: 7. The CDR3 is 15 amino acids. CDR1 and CDR2 (germline): SGDLS, YYNGEE.

This chain links TRBV27 with TRBJ2-5, with D perhaps TRBD2 (6 bases). Deletions cut 0 bases from V and 4 bases from J, with 12 bases between. The CDR3 contains 15 residues. CDR1 and CDR2 from the germline V gene are MNHEY and SMNVEV (reference sequence). The DNA for the CDR3 is TGTGCCAGCAGTTTATCCGGCGGGGCTGGAGAGACCCAGTACTTC. It encodes CASSLSGGAGETQYF.

The V call is TRBV19, the J call TRBJ1-5, with 9 bases matching TRBD1. Germline V lookup: CDR1 LNHDA, CDR2 SQIVND (reference sequence). CDR3 length: 13 amino acids. V dropped 7 bases and J dropped 4; count of bases not matched to a gene: 2. The CDR3 loop reads CASTDRGNQPQHF. CDR3 bases: TGTGCCAGTACAGACAGGGGGAATCAGCCCCAGCATTTT.

V and J are TRBV5-1 and TRBJ2-3; D call uncertain. Germline CDR1 reads SGHRS; CDR2 reads YFSETQ. The CDR3 has 16 residues. Trimming took off 0 bases at V and 2 bases at J, with 13 bases between the two ends. Here the CDR3 reads CASSLGGDPSTDTQYF. The CDR3 DNA reads as TGCGCCAGCAGCTTGGGCGGTGACCCGTCCACAGATACGCAGTATTTT. The full variable domain, its missing parts supplied by reference TRBV5-1 and TRBJ2-3, is KAGVTQTPRYLIKTRGQQVTLSCSPISGHRSVSWYQQTPGQGLQFLFEYFSETQRNKGNFPGRFSGRQFSNSRSEMNVSTLELGDSALYLCASSLGGDPSTDTQYFGPGTRLTVL.

The chain joins TRBV2 to TRBJ2-1; 12 nucleotides line up with TRBD2. Germline V gene lookup returns CDR1 SNHLY and CDR2 FYNNEI. The V segment lost 5 bases and the J segment 0 bases; nucleotides outside the gene matches: 2. The CDR3 sequence is 16 residues long. CDR3 amino acids: CASSQTSGSSYNEQFF. The CDR3 DNA sequence: TGTGCCAGCAGTCAGACTAGCGGGAGCTCCTACAATGAGCAGTTCTTC.

The rearrangement joins TRBV6-1 to TRBJ1-5; a possible D gene is TRBD1 (5 bases). Germline CDR1 MNHNS, CDR2 SASEGT. The CDR3 runs to 15 residues. Trimming took off 6 bases at V and 5 bases at J, with 17 bases between the two ends. The DNA for the CDR3 is TGTGCCAGCAGCAGGGTCGCACATATCTATCAGCCCCAGCATTTT. This sequence encodes CASSRVAHIYQPQHF.

The rearrangement uses TRBV5-1 and TRBJ2-7, with 9 bases matching TRBD2. The J segment lost 5 bases and the V segment lost 4 bases, leaving 13 bases of the junction unmatched. The CDR3 sequence is 16 residues long. Germline lookup yields CDR1 SGHRS and CDR2 YFSETQ. CDR3 in DNA: TGCGCCAGCAGCCCGGGAGGCGGGGGGGCCTGGAACGAGCAGTACTTC. Translation gives CASSPGGGGAWNEQYF.

The chain couples TRBV7-2 to TRBJ2-7, with 10 bases lining up with TRBD2. The CDR3 spans 15 residues. Germline CDR1 is SGHTA and CDR2 is FQGNSA. Losses at the gene ends were 1 base for V and 4 bases for J; bases not matched to a gene: 4. CDR3 amino acids: CASSLGASGGYEQYF. The CDR3 DNA follows: TGTGCCAGCAGCTTAGGGGCTAGCGGGGGATACGAGCAGTACTTC.

This chain uses TRBV25-1 with TRBJ2-7, with 8 bases identical to TRBD1. CDR1 MGHDK and CDR2 SYGVNS come from the germline V gene. The V segment lost 3 bases and the J segment 5 bases; nucleotides outside the gene matches: 9. This CDR3 region has 15 residues. This CDR3 reads CASSDGRTGIDEQYF. The DNA for the CDR3 is TGTGCCAGCAGTGATGGGCGGACAGGGATCGACGAGCAGTACTTC.